This T cell receptor beta chain came from a study of T-cell memory formation after mild COVID-19. Looking at the study overall: Largely, TCR clusters stayed within a single donor.

This CDR3 is built from 15 residues. Per germline, CDR1 SGHDN and CDR2 FVKESK. V gave up 6 bases and J gave up 4 bases, with 18 bases separating them. Constant-segment primers were used for 5'RACE, and the resulting TCR alpha and TCR beta cDNA libraries carried sample barcodes and UMIs. MiXCR, applied by TCRdb to the 5' RACE reads, yields one record per CDR3 protein. Found here are about 400,000 distinct CDR3 sequences, 20% to 25% of them singletons; the top ten hold around 9%. The source is an adult woman who had mild COVID-19 (a few samples of this study predate the infection). Cell type and time point are not known. The chain recombines TRBV14 with TRBJ1-2, with D unresolved. What was sequenced was PBMCs or a T cell subset sorted from them (not recorded which). In DNA form, the CDR3 reads TGTGCCAGCAGTATCGTCGGGGTTGGGGTCTATGGCTACACCTTC. As protein: CASSIVGVGVYGYTF.